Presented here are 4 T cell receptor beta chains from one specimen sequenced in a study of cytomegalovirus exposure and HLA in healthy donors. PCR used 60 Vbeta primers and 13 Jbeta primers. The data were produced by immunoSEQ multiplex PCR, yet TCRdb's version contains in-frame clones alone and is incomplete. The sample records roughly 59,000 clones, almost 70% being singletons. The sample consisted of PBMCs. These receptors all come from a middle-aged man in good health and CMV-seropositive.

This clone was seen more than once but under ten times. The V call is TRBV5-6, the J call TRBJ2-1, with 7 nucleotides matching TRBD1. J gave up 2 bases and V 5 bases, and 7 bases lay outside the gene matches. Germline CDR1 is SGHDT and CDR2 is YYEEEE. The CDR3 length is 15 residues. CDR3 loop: CASSSQGVPYNEQFF. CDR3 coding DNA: TGTGCCAGCAGTTCCCAGGGGGTCCCCTACAATGAGCAGTTCTTC. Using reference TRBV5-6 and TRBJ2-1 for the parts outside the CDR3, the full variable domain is DAGVTQSPTHLIKTRGQQVTLRCSPKSGHDTVSWYQQALGQGPQFIFQYYEEEERQRGNFPDRFSGHQFPNYSSELNVNALLLGDSALYLCASSSQGVPYNEQFFGPGTRLTVL.

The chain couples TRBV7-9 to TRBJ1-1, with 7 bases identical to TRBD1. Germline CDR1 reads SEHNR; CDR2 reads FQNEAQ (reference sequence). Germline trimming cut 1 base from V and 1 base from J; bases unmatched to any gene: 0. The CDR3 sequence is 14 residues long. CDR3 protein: CASSLGQGNTEAFF. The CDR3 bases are TGTGCCAGCAGCTTAGGACAGGGGAACACTGAAGCTTTCTTT.

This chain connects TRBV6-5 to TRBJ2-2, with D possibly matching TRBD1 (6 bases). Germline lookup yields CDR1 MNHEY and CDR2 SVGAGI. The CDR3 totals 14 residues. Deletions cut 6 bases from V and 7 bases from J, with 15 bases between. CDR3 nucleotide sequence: TGTGCCAGCAGGCCCCTCCGGACAGTCGGGGAGCTGTTTTTT. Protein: CASRPLRTVGELFF.

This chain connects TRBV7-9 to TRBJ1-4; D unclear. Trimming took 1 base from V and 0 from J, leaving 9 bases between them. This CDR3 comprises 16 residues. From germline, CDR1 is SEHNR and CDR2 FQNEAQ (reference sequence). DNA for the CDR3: TGTGCCAGCAGCTTAGACGAGGCTCCAACTAATGAAAAACTGTTTTTT. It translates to CASSLDEAPTNEKLFF.